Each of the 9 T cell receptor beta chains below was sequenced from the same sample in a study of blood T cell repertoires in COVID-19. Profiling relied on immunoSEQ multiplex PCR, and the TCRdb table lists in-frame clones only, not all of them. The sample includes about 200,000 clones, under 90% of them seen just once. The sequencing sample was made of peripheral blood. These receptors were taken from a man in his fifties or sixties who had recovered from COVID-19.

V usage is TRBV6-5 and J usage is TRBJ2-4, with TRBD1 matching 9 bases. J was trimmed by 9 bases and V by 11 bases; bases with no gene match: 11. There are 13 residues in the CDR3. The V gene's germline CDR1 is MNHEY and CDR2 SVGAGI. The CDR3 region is CASEPGQGPIQYF. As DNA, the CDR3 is TGTGCCTCAGAACCGGGACAGGGACCCATTCAGTACTTC.

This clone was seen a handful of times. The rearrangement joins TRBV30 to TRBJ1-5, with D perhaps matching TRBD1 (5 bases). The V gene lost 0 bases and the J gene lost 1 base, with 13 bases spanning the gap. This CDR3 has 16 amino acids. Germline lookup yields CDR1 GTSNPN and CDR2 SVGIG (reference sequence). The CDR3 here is CAWSVSDIWSNQPQHF. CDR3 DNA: TGTGCCTGGAGTGTATCGGACATTTGGAGCAATCAGCCCCAGCATTTT.

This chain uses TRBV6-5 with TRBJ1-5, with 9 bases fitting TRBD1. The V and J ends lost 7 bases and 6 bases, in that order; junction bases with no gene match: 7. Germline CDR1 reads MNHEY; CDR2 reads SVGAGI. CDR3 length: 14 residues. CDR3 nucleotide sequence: TGTGCCAGCATACAGGGGGCGGGCCGTCAGCCCCAGCATTTT. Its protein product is CASIQGAGRQPQHF.

The CDR3 loop reads CASSYLQGVGYTF. CDR3 sequence (DNA): TGTGCCAGCAGTTACTTACAGGGTGTTGGCTACACCTTC. This chain uses TRBV6-5 with TRBJ1-2, with TRBD1 as a possible D gene (6 bases). The CDR3 consists of 13 residues. Germline assignment: CDR1 MNHEY and CDR2 SVGAGI. Trimming removed 1 base from V and 7 bases from J, with 10 bases in between.

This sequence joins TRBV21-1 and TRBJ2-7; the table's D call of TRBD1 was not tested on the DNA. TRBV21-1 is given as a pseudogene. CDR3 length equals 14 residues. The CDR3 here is CASSRGQSSYEQYF. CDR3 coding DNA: TGTGCCAGCAGCAGGGGACAGAGCTCCTACGAGCAGTACTTC.

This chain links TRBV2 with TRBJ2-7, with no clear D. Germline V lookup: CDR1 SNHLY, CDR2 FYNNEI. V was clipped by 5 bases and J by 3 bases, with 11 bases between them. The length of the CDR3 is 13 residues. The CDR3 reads CASSLGAGYEQYF. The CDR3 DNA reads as TGTGCCAGCAGTCTCGGAGCCGGCTACGAGCAGTACTTC.

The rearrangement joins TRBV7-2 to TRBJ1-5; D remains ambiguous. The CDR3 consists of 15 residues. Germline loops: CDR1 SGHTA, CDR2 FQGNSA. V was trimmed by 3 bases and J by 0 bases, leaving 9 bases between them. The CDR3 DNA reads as TGTGCCAGCAGCTTCACGGGAAATAGCAATCAGCCCCAGCATTTT. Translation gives CASSFTGNSNQPQHF.

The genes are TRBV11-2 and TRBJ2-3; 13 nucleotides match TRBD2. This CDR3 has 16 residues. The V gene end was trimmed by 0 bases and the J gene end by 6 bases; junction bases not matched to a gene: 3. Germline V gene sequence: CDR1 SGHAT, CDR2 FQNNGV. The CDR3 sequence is CASSLELAGGRDTQYF. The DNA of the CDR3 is TGTGCCAGCAGCTTAGAACTAGCGGGGGGGCGGGATACGCAGTATTTT.

This CDR3 is CASRYLTNTDTQYF. The CDR3 DNA is TGCGCCAGCAGGTACCTAACTAACACAGATACGCAGTATTTT. The V gene is TRBV5-1, the J gene TRBJ2-3; D not resolved. V was pared by 5 bases and J by 2 bases, with 12 bases between. CDR1 SGHRS and CDR2 YFSETQ come from the germline V gene. The length of the CDR3 is 14 residues.